These T cell receptor beta chains were read from a single sample in a study of tumor T cells in aggressive B-cell lymphoma. Method: immunoSEQ multiplex PCR; TCRdb's copy keeps in-frame clones and lacks some. In total, the table holds under 70 clones. Sequencing was carried out using tumor tissue. Receptors were obtained from an adult with diffuse large B cell lymphoma. CDR3s include the opening cysteine and the closing phenylalanine or tryptophan. Each record gives: D gene, clone size, V gene, J gene, CDR3 DNA, CDR3 protein. A D gene is named only where the DNA matches it firmly. A row's size may be missing; if present it is once, few, many or a size class.

>TRBD1|.|TRBV19|TRBJ1-4
TGTGCCAGTACCTCGACAGGGTGGGGTGAAAAACTGTTTTTT
CASTSTGWGEKLFF
>.|.|TRBV11-2|TRBJ1-3
TGTGCCAGCAGCTTAGACAGGGCTGGAAACACCATATATTTT
CASSLDRAGNTIYF
>.|.|TRBV9|TRBJ2-1
TGTGCCAGCAGCGTTGGCGGGTTCTATGGGCAGTTCTTC
CASSVGGFYGQFF
>TRBD2|.|TRBV28|TRBJ2-5
TGTGCCAGCAGTGCCCGGGGGGGATCCGAGACCCAGTACTTC
CASSARGGSETQYF
>.|.|TRBV21-1|TRBJ1-6
TGTGCCAGCAGGAGAGATTTAGCTACACATACTCATAATTCACCCCTCCACTTT
CASRRDLATHTHNSPLHF
>.|.|TRBV9|TRBJ2-2
TGTGCCAGCAGCGTAATCAGCACCGGGGAGCTGTTTTTT
CASSVISTGELFF
>.|.|TRBV4-2|TRBJ1-1
TGTGCCAGCAGACTTCGGGGGGATACTGAAGCTTTCTTT
CASRLRGDTEAFF
>TRBD1|.|TRBV6-5|TRBJ1-4
TGTGCCAGCAGTTACCAGGGGGGCGGGGTCGAAAAACTGTTTTTT
CASSYQGGGVEKLFF
>.|.|TRBV30|TRBJ1-6
TGTGCCTGGAAAGGTGGAGGTTATAATTCCCCCCTCCACTTT
CAWKGGGYNSPLHF
>TRBD1|.|TRBV7-6|TRBJ2-7
TGTGCCAGCAGCCACCTTTCCACAGGGGACGGGTACGAGCAGTACTTC
CASSHLSTGDGYEQYF
>.|.|TRBV7-3|TRBJ2-5
TGTGCCAGCAGCTTACGGGGACACAAACAAGAGACCCAGTACTTC
CASSLRGHKQETQYF
>.|once|TRBV11-2|TRBJ2-3
TGTGCCAGCAGCTTAGTAGGGAGCCTCACAGATACGCAGTATTTT
CASSLVGSLTDTQYF
>.|.|TRBV27|TRBJ2-7
TGTGCCAGCAGTAACTCGGGACTGACCTTGTACGAGCAGTACTTC
CASSNSGLTLYEQYF
>TRBD1|.|TRBV28|TRBJ1-6
TGTGCCAGCAGTTTACCAGGGGGAACAAATTCACCCCTCCACTTT
CASSLPGGTNSPLHF
>.|.|TRBV29-1|TRBJ1-2
TGCAGCGTTGTGGGGGGGATGGACAGCTATGGCTACACCTTC
CSVVGGMDSYGYTF
>TRBD1|once|TRBV30|TRBJ1-6
TGTGCCTGGAGTTTCTACCTCGGGACAGGGTATTCACCCCTCCACTTT
CAWSFYLGTGYSPLHF
>.|.|TRBV5-1|TRBJ1-6
TGCGCCAGCAGCTTGCGAGAGAATAATTCACCCCTCCACTTT
CASSLRENNSPLHF
>TRBD1|.|TRBV13|TRBJ1-2
TGTGCCAGCAGCGCTCGAGGGACAGGTTATGGCTACACCTTC
CASSARGTGYGYTF
>TRBD2|.|TRBV4-2|TRBJ2-7
TGTGCCAGCAGCCAAGGTCCTCAGCGGGGGGGCTACGAGCAGTACTTC
CASSQGPQRGGYEQYF
>.|.|TRBV30|TRBJ2-3
TGTGCCTGGAGTGGAGCGACGTTCACAGATACGCAGTATTTT
CAWSGATFTDTQYF